A selection of T cell receptor beta chains follows, all from one sample in a study of cytomegalovirus exposure and HLA in healthy donors. Assay: immunoSEQ multiplex PCR; the TCRdb copy retains only in-frame clones and omits some. The sample lists approximately 230,000 clones; about 88% were seen once. The sequenced sample consisted of PBMCs. The receptors here all came from a young man in good health and CMV-seropositive. The CDR3 runs from the conserved cysteine through the conserved F or W. Each record gives: V gene, J gene, clone size, D gene, CDR3 DNA, CDR3 protein. A D gene is named only where the DNA matches it firmly. Clone size is shown for a subset of rows, as once, few, many or a class of expanded clone.

v_gene: TRBV5-1; j_gene: TRBJ2-1; abundance: .; d_gene: .; CDR3nt: TGCGCCAGCAGCTTGTACCCGACTTCGAGCTCCTACAATGAGCAGTTCTTC; CDR3aa: CASSLYPTSSSYNEQFF
v_gene: TRBV5-1; j_gene: TRBJ2-3; abundance: .; d_gene: .; CDR3nt: TGCGCCAGCAGCTTGGAGGACTTGGGGACAGATACGCAGTATTTT; CDR3aa: CASSLEDLGTDTQYF
v_gene: TRBV4-1; j_gene: TRBJ2-6; abundance: .; d_gene: .; CDR3nt: TGCGCCAGCAGCCCAGGACAGACCTCTGGGGCCAACGTCCTGACTTTC; CDR3aa: CASSPGQTSGANVLTF
v_gene: TRBV15; j_gene: TRBJ2-5; abundance: .; d_gene: .; CDR3nt: TGTGCCACCAGCGGCGGACACAGCCAAGAGACCCAGTACTTC; CDR3aa: CATSGGHSQETQYF
v_gene: TRBV29-1; j_gene: TRBJ2-2; abundance: .; d_gene: .; CDR3nt: TGCAGCGTTGAAGGGTGGGGCTCATCCGGGGAGCTGTTTTTT; CDR3aa: CSVEGWGSSGELFF
v_gene: TRBV6-1; j_gene: TRBJ1-1; abundance: .; d_gene: TRBD1; CDR3nt: TGTGCCAGCAGTGCTTACAGGGGTGAAGCTTTCTTT; CDR3aa: CASSAYRGEAFF
v_gene: TRBV19; j_gene: TRBJ1-5; abundance: .; d_gene: .; CDR3nt: TGTGCCAGTACCCCGACAGTTTATAGCAATCAGCCCCAGCATTTT; CDR3aa: CASTPTVYSNQPQHF
v_gene: TRBV30; j_gene: TRBJ2-7; abundance: .; d_gene: TRBD1; CDR3nt: TGTGCCTGGAAGCTCGGGACAGGGACTCGTTTCGAGCAGTACTTC; CDR3aa: CAWKLGTGTRFEQYF
v_gene: TRBV7-2; j_gene: TRBJ2-3; abundance: .; d_gene: .; CDR3nt: TGTGCCAGCAGCTTCGACAGGTTGGCAGATACGCAGTATTTT; CDR3aa: CASSFDRLADTQYF
v_gene: TRBV27; j_gene: TRBJ2-3; abundance: .; d_gene: .; CDR3nt: TGTGCCAGCAGTTTTGGGTTTCGCGGGATTACTAGCACAGATACGCAGTATTTT; CDR3aa: CASSFGFRGITSTDTQYF
v_gene: TRBV5-6; j_gene: TRBJ2-2; abundance: once; d_gene: TRBD2; CDR3nt: TGTGCCAGCAGCTTTAATAGCGGGAGGGCCACCGGGGAGCTGTTTTTT; CDR3aa: CASSFNSGRATGELFF
v_gene: TRBV7-2; j_gene: TRBJ2-7; abundance: .; d_gene: .; CDR3nt: TGTGCCAGCAGCTTAGCCGCGGGCCGCGACGAGCAGTACTTC; CDR3aa: CASSLAAGRDEQYF
v_gene: TRBV7-2; j_gene: TRBJ1-2; abundance: .; d_gene: .; CDR3nt: TGTGCCAGCAGCTTAGAATCCGGGGTTGGGTATGGCTACACCTTC; CDR3aa: CASSLESGVGYGYTF
v_gene: TRBV11-2; j_gene: TRBJ2-3; abundance: .; d_gene: .; CDR3nt: TGTGCCAGCAGCTCCCCTACCGCGGGTACGCAGTATTTT; CDR3aa: CASSSPTAGTQYF
v_gene: TRBV6-6; j_gene: TRBJ2-6; abundance: .; d_gene: .; CDR3nt: TGTGCCAGCATCATAGGGGTAGGGGCCAACGTCCTGACTTTC; CDR3aa: CASIIGVGANVLTF
v_gene: TRBV5-4; j_gene: TRBJ2-1; abundance: .; d_gene: .; CDR3nt: TGTGCCAGCAGTCCGCGGCTGGGCAATTACAATGAGCAGTTCTTC; CDR3aa: CASSPRLGNYNEQFF
v_gene: TRBV28; j_gene: TRBJ2-5; abundance: .; d_gene: .; CDR3nt: TGTGCCAGCATTTTCGCTAAGACCCAGTACTTC; CDR3aa: CASIFAKTQYF
v_gene: TRBV2; j_gene: TRBJ2-7; abundance: .; d_gene: .; CDR3nt: TGTGCCAGCAACCCTAGGACAGACTCCTTCTACGAGCAGTACTTC; CDR3aa: CASNPRTDSFYEQYF
v_gene: TRBV7-9; j_gene: TRBJ1-2; abundance: .; d_gene: .; CDR3nt: TGTGCCAGCAGCTTAGCGGCAGTCTATGGCTACACCTTC; CDR3aa: CASSLAAVYGYTF
v_gene: TRBV10-3; j_gene: TRBJ2-1; abundance: .; d_gene: TRBD1; CDR3nt: TGTGCCACCGACAGGGGCAATGAGCAGTTCTTC; CDR3aa: CATDRGNEQFF
v_gene: TRBV27; j_gene: TRBJ1-5; abundance: .; d_gene: .; CDR3nt: TGTGCCAGCAGCCGGTCGTATAGCAATCAGTCCCAGCATTTT; CDR3aa: CASSRSYSNQSQHF
v_gene: TRBV4-1; j_gene: TRBJ2-7; abundance: once; d_gene: TRBD2; CDR3nt: TGCGCCAGCAGCGTACAAGAGCGGGGCTACGAGCAGTACTTC; CDR3aa: CASSVQERGYEQYF
v_gene: TRBV7-3; j_gene: TRBJ2-5; abundance: .; d_gene: TRBD2; CDR3nt: TGTGCCAGCAGCTTATGGCCTAGCGGGCCACAAGAGACCCAGTACTTC; CDR3aa: CASSLWPSGPQETQYF
v_gene: TRBV29-1; j_gene: TRBJ2-1; abundance: .; d_gene: .; CDR3nt: TGCAGCGGCCGGGACGGACCCTCGAATGAGCAGTTCTTC; CDR3aa: CSGRDGPSNEQFF
v_gene: TRBV5-1; j_gene: TRBJ1-1; abundance: .; d_gene: .; CDR3nt: TGCGCCAGCAGCCTTATGGGGGTCCAGAACACTGAAGCTTTCTTT; CDR3aa: CASSLMGVQNTEAFF
v_gene: TRBV5-4; j_gene: TRBJ2-1; abundance: .; d_gene: TRBD1; CDR3nt: TGTGCCAGCAGCTTGGCCAAGGGACAGGGCTACAATGAGCAGTTCTTC; CDR3aa: CASSLAKGQGYNEQFF
v_gene: TRBV7-8; j_gene: TRBJ1-4; abundance: .; d_gene: .; CDR3nt: TGTGCCAGCAGCCCTCGGGACACCTTAATTGAAAAACTGTTTTTT; CDR3aa: CASSPRDTLIEKLFF
v_gene: TRBV29-1; j_gene: TRBJ2-3; abundance: .; d_gene: TRBD2; CDR3nt: TGCAGCGTTGAAGATGTAGCGGGAGTGAGCACAGATACGCAGTATTTT; CDR3aa: CSVEDVAGVSTDTQYF
v_gene: TRBV6-5; j_gene: TRBJ1-2; abundance: once; d_gene: .; CDR3nt: TGTGCCAGCAGTTCGTCGCCAGGCGGGTATGGCTACACCTTC; CDR3aa: CASSSSPGGYGYTF
v_gene: TRBV7-2; j_gene: TRBJ2-1; abundance: .; d_gene: TRBD2; CDR3nt: TGTGCCAGCAGCTTACTAGCGGGAGTCTCCTACAATGAGCAGTTCTTC; CDR3aa: CASSLLAGVSYNEQFF
v_gene: TRBV2; j_gene: TRBJ2-7; abundance: .; d_gene: .; CDR3nt: TGTGCCACACGCAGGGATTTAGCCTACGAGCAGTACTTC; CDR3aa: CATRRDLAYEQYF
v_gene: TRBV2; j_gene: TRBJ2-7; abundance: .; d_gene: .; CDR3nt: TGTGCCAGCAGTGATCCTCCCCGGGACGGTTGGTCCTACGAGCAGTACTTC; CDR3aa: CASSDPPRDGWSYEQYF
v_gene: TRBV2; j_gene: TRBJ1-5; abundance: .; d_gene: .; CDR3nt: TGTGCCAGCAGTGCCAGGGTGAGGGGCAATCAGCCCCAGCATTTT; CDR3aa: CASSARVRGNQPQHF
v_gene: TRBV29-1; j_gene: TRBJ1-2; abundance: .; d_gene: TRBD1; CDR3nt: TGCAGCACCGGGACAGGGAGGTCAGAAGGCTACACCTTC; CDR3aa: CSTGTGRSEGYTF
v_gene: TRBV6-5; j_gene: TRBJ2-5; abundance: .; d_gene: .; CDR3nt: TGTGCCAGCAGACGACTCGGACAAGAGACCCAGTACTTC; CDR3aa: CASRRLGQETQYF
v_gene: TRBV11-2; j_gene: TRBJ1-1; abundance: .; d_gene: TRBD1; CDR3nt: TGTGCCAGCAGCCACAGACAGGGGATCGGAGAAGCTTTCTTT; CDR3aa: CASSHRQGIGEAFF
v_gene: TRBV5-1; j_gene: TRBJ1-2; abundance: .; d_gene: .; CDR3nt: TGCGCCAGCAGCTTGGAGCCGGGGGGAGGGAATGGCTACACCTTC; CDR3aa: CASSLEPGGGNGYTF
v_gene: TRBV10-2; j_gene: TRBJ2-5; abundance: once; d_gene: .; CDR3nt: TGCGCCAGCAATGTAGGGGGATGGGAGACCCAGTACTTC; CDR3aa: CASNVGGWETQYF
v_gene: TRBV6-6; j_gene: TRBJ1-4; abundance: .; d_gene: TRBD1; CDR3nt: TGTGCCGGCCGAGGGACAGGAACTAATGAAAAACTGTTTTTT; CDR3aa: CAGRGTGTNEKLFF
v_gene: TRBV29-1; j_gene: TRBJ1-1; abundance: .; d_gene: TRBD1; CDR3nt: TGCAGCGTTGATCTGGGACAGGTAGTCACTGAAGCTTTCTTT; CDR3aa: CSVDLGQVVTEAFF
v_gene: TRBV27; j_gene: TRBJ1-2; abundance: .; d_gene: .; CDR3nt: TGTGCCAGCAGTATCGACTGGAGGAGTGGCTACACCTTC; CDR3aa: CASSIDWRSGYTF
v_gene: TRBV5-1; j_gene: TRBJ2-1; abundance: .; d_gene: .; CDR3nt: TGCGCCAGCAGCTTGACTCAAACATTAAACAATGAGCAGTTCTTC; CDR3aa: CASSLTQTLNNEQFF
v_gene: TRBV30; j_gene: TRBJ1-5; abundance: .; d_gene: .; CDR3nt: TGTGCCTGGACAGTAGGGGATAGCAATCAGCCCCAGCATTTT; CDR3aa: CAWTVGDSNQPQHF
v_gene: TRBV6-5; j_gene: TRBJ1-5; abundance: .; d_gene: .; CDR3nt: TGTGCCAGCAGTTACTCAGCGCCCCCCGGCGCTCAGCCCCAGCATTTT; CDR3aa: CASSYSAPPGAQPQHF
v_gene: TRBV2; j_gene: TRBJ2-7; abundance: few; d_gene: .; CDR3nt: TGTGCCAGCAGTGAATTTGAGGCCTACGAGCAGTACTTC; CDR3aa: CASSEFEAYEQYF
v_gene: TRBV6-1; j_gene: TRBJ2-2; abundance: .; d_gene: TRBD1; CDR3nt: TGTGCCAGCAGTCGGACAGGGCCAACCGGGGAGCTGTTTTTT; CDR3aa: CASSRTGPTGELFF
v_gene: TRBV4-3; j_gene: TRBJ1-4; abundance: .; d_gene: .; CDR3nt: TGCGCCAGCAGCCAAGAGGGGGGTGTAAGGGAAAAACTGTTTTTT; CDR3aa: CASSQEGGVREKLFF
v_gene: TRBV4-2; j_gene: TRBJ1-3; abundance: .; d_gene: TRBD1; CDR3nt: TGTGCCAGCAGCCAAAAACAGGGGGCGGGGTCTGGAAACACCATATATTTT; CDR3aa: CASSQKQGAGSGNTIYF
v_gene: TRBV5-1; j_gene: TRBJ2-7; abundance: .; d_gene: TRBD2; CDR3nt: TGCGCCAGCAGCTTGGAGCGGACTAGCTACGAGCAGTACTTC; CDR3aa: CASSLERTSYEQYF
v_gene: TRBV2; j_gene: TRBJ2-7; abundance: .; d_gene: .; CDR3nt: TGTGCCAGCAGTGCTGAATACGAGCAGTACTTC; CDR3aa: CASSAEYEQYF
v_gene: TRBV6-1; j_gene: TRBJ2-1; abundance: .; d_gene: TRBD2; CDR3nt: TGTGCCAGCAGTGAATGGAGGGGTAGCGGGAGCGTATCGAATGAGCAGTTCTTC; CDR3aa: CASSEWRGSGSVSNEQFF
v_gene: TRBV5-1; j_gene: TRBJ2-1; abundance: .; d_gene: TRBD1; CDR3nt: TGCGCCAGCCAGGGACAGGGGGCTAGTAATGAGCAGTTCTTC; CDR3aa: CASQGQGASNEQFF
v_gene: TRBV7-9; j_gene: TRBJ2-2; abundance: .; d_gene: .; CDR3nt: TGTGCCAGCAGCCCTCGATGGACAGCCACCCTTACCGGGGAGCTGTTTTTT; CDR3aa: CASSPRWTATLTGELFF